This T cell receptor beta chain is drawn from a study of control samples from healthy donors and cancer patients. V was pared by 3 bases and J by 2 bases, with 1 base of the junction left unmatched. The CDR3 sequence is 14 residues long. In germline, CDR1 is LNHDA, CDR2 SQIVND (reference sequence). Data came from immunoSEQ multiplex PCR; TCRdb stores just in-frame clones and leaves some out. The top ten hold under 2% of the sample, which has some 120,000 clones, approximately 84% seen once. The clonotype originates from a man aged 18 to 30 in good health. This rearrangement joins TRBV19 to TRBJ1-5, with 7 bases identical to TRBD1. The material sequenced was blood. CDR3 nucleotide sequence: TGTGCCAGTAGTATTCAGGGGGGCAATCAGCCCCAGCATTTT. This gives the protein CASSIQGGNQPQHF.